The rows below give T cell receptor beta chains drawn from one sample of a study of T cells in tuberculosis. The method was immunoSEQ multiplex PCR; TCRdb's version includes in-frame clones alone and lacks a portion of them. The sample carries tens of thousands of clones, 90% to 95% recorded once. The specimen comprised PBMCs, sampled at tuberculosis diagnosis. The source of these receptors is an adult with tuberculosis. Both conserved end residues are part of each CDR3. Each record gives: CDR3 DNA, CDR3 protein, clone size, D gene, J gene, V gene. A D gene is named only where the DNA matches it firmly. Clone size is given for some rows only: seen once, a few or many times, or a class if the clone is expanded.

cdr3_nt: TGCAGCTTGACCAGGGGTCTGTCCACTGAAGCTTTCTTT
cdr3_aa: CSLTRGLSTEAFF
clone_size: .
d_call: .
j_call: TRBJ1-1
v_call: TRBV29-1

cdr3_nt: TGTGCCTGGAGTGGACTAGGGGTTAGCACAGATACGCAGTATTTT
cdr3_aa: CAWSGLGVSTDTQYF
clone_size: .
d_call: .
j_call: TRBJ2-3
v_call: TRBV30

cdr3_nt: TGTGCCAGCAGCTTGGTACAGGGAACTTATGGCTACACCTTC
cdr3_aa: CASSLVQGTYGYTF
clone_size: .
d_call: .
j_call: TRBJ1-2
v_call: TRBV5-4

cdr3_nt: TGCGCCAGCAGCTTGGCGCAGGGTCTCGAGCAGTACTTC
cdr3_aa: CASSLAQGLEQYF
clone_size: .
d_call: .
j_call: TRBJ2-7
v_call: TRBV5-1

cdr3_nt: TGTGCCAGCAGCTTGCAGGGGGGCCCCGGCAATCAGCCCCAGCATTTT
cdr3_aa: CASSLQGGPGNQPQHF
clone_size: .
d_call: TRBD1
j_call: TRBJ1-5
v_call: TRBV7-9

cdr3_nt: TGTGCCTGGAGCGGCGGTGGAACTCTTAACAATGAGCAGTTCTTC
cdr3_aa: CAWSGGGTLNNEQFF
clone_size: .
d_call: .
j_call: TRBJ2-1
v_call: TRBV30

cdr3_nt: TGTGCCAGCAGTTTATTAGCATACAATGAGCAGTTCTTC
cdr3_aa: CASSLLAYNEQFF
clone_size: .
d_call: .
j_call: TRBJ2-1
v_call: TRBV27

cdr3_nt: TGTGCCAGTAGTGAGGCAGGGCCAGAGACCCAGTACTTC
cdr3_aa: CASSEAGPETQYF
clone_size: .
d_call: .
j_call: TRBJ2-5
v_call: TRBV19

cdr3_nt: TGTGCCAGCAGTTCACAAACGACGACAGGGGACTATGGCTACACCTTC
cdr3_aa: CASSSQTTTGDYGYTF
clone_size: .
d_call: TRBD1
j_call: TRBJ1-2
v_call: TRBV27

cdr3_nt: TGTGCCAGCAGTGAAGCAGGAGGGACTAGGCAGTTCTTC
cdr3_aa: CASSEAGGTRQFF
clone_size: few
d_call: TRBD2
j_call: TRBJ2-1
v_call: TRBV6-1

cdr3_nt: TGTGCCAGCAGCCCCGTTAATTCACCCCTCCACTTT
cdr3_aa: CASSPVNSPLHF
clone_size: .
d_call: .
j_call: TRBJ1-6
v_call: TRBV7-9

cdr3_nt: TGTGCCAGCAGTGAAGAAAGAGTTTACACCGGGGAGCTGTTTTTT
cdr3_aa: CASSEERVYTGELFF
clone_size: .
d_call: .
j_call: TRBJ2-2
v_call: TRBV2

cdr3_nt: TGTGCCAGCAGCAGGGGCGAGCGGCAGTTCTTC
cdr3_aa: CASSRGERQFF
clone_size: .
d_call: .
j_call: TRBJ2-1
v_call: TRBV5-6

cdr3_nt: TGTGCCAGCTCACGTGGACAGGCCTCTGGAAACACCATATATTTT
cdr3_aa: CASSRGQASGNTIYF
clone_size: .
d_call: TRBD1
j_call: TRBJ1-3
v_call: TRBV5-4

cdr3_nt: TGTGCCAGCAGTACTGCGGGAGGTCTAACTCTCTACGAGCAGTACTTC
cdr3_aa: CASSTAGGLTLYEQYF
clone_size: .
d_call: TRBD2
j_call: TRBJ2-7
v_call: TRBV28

cdr3_nt: TGCGCCAGCAGCCCGACAGGGATGCAAGAGACCCAGTACTTC
cdr3_aa: CASSPTGMQETQYF
clone_size: .
d_call: TRBD1
j_call: TRBJ2-5
v_call: TRBV4-1

cdr3_nt: TGTGCCAGCAGCTTACAGGGGTACTACGGAGAGACCCAGTACTTC
cdr3_aa: CASSLQGYYGETQYF
clone_size: .
d_call: .
j_call: TRBJ2-5
v_call: TRBV7-2

cdr3_nt: TGTGCCAGCAGTGAAGATGGCAGGGGGCGATATAGCAATCAGCCCCAGCATTTT
cdr3_aa: CASSEDGRGRYSNQPQHF
clone_size: once
d_call: TRBD1
j_call: TRBJ1-5
v_call: TRBV6-1

cdr3_nt: TGTGCCAGCAGTTACCTCCTAAACACTGAAGCTTTCTTT
cdr3_aa: CASSYLLNTEAFF
clone_size: .
d_call: .
j_call: TRBJ1-1
v_call: TRBV6-5

cdr3_nt: TGTGCCAGCAGTTACGGCCCCGGGAGCCTTTCCTACGAGCAGTACTTC
cdr3_aa: CASSYGPGSLSYEQYF
clone_size: once
d_call: .
j_call: TRBJ2-7
v_call: TRBV6-5

cdr3_nt: TGTGCCAGTAGTGATCCTAGCGGACGTACGGCGGAGACCCAGTACTTC
cdr3_aa: CASSDPSGRTAETQYF
clone_size: .
d_call: TRBD2
j_call: TRBJ2-5
v_call: TRBV19

cdr3_nt: TGTGCCAGCAGTAGTCACAGGCCAGGGGATGAGCAGTTCTTC
cdr3_aa: CASSSHRPGDEQFF
clone_size: .
d_call: .
j_call: TRBJ2-1
v_call: TRBV6-5

cdr3_nt: TGTGCCAGCAGTTTCGCTACTAGCGGGAGGGCTAGTGAGCAGTTCTTC
cdr3_aa: CASSFATSGRASEQFF
clone_size: .
d_call: TRBD2
j_call: TRBJ2-1
v_call: TRBV6-6

cdr3_nt: TGCGCCAGCAGCTTGTTATCCGGGGACTATGGCTACACCTTC
cdr3_aa: CASSLLSGDYGYTF
clone_size: .
d_call: .
j_call: TRBJ1-2
v_call: TRBV5-1

cdr3_nt: TGTGCCAGCACAGAAAGAATGAACACTGAAGCTTTCTTT
cdr3_aa: CASTERMNTEAFF
clone_size: once
d_call: .
j_call: TRBJ1-1
v_call: TRBV7-2

cdr3_nt: TGTGCCAGCAGTCTCCGTACAGGGGGGAATGAGCAGTTCTTC
cdr3_aa: CASSLRTGGNEQFF
clone_size: .
d_call: TRBD1
j_call: TRBJ2-1
v_call: TRBV27

cdr3_nt: TGCGCCAGCAGCTTGGCCGGGATAGGGTCTGGTGGCTACACCTTC
cdr3_aa: CASSLAGIGSGGYTF
clone_size: .
d_call: .
j_call: TRBJ1-2
v_call: TRBV5-1

cdr3_nt: TGTGCCAGCAGCGGGGGGCCTCTAGCCGAGCAGTACTTC
cdr3_aa: CASSGGPLAEQYF
clone_size: .
d_call: .
j_call: TRBJ2-7
v_call: TRBV9

cdr3_nt: TGTGCCAGCAGTTTAAGACGGGAGGGCACCGGGGAGCTGTTTTTT
cdr3_aa: CASSLRREGTGELFF
clone_size: once
d_call: TRBD2
j_call: TRBJ2-2
v_call: TRBV28

cdr3_nt: TGCAGCGTACCGGGACAGGGTGATTCCGGGGAGCTGTTTTTT
cdr3_aa: CSVPGQGDSGELFF
clone_size: .
d_call: TRBD1
j_call: TRBJ2-2
v_call: TRBV29-1

cdr3_nt: TGTGCCAGCAGCTTGAATAGCGGGGGTGTCTACGAGCAGTACTTC
cdr3_aa: CASSLNSGGVYEQYF
clone_size: once
d_call: TRBD2
j_call: TRBJ2-7
v_call: TRBV13

cdr3_nt: TGTGCCAGCAGCTTAGCCAGGACTACATACAATGAGCAGTTCTTC
cdr3_aa: CASSLARTTYNEQFF
clone_size: .
d_call: .
j_call: TRBJ2-1
v_call: TRBV7-2

cdr3_nt: TGTGCCAGCAGCTTAAGGGCGGGGAAAACCGGGGAGCTGTTTTTT
cdr3_aa: CASSLRAGKTGELFF
clone_size: once
d_call: .
j_call: TRBJ2-2
v_call: TRBV11-2

cdr3_nt: TGTGCCAGTAGTCCCGACGGAGTGCACGAGCAGTACTTC
cdr3_aa: CASSPDGVHEQYF
clone_size: .
d_call: .
j_call: TRBJ2-7
v_call: TRBV19

cdr3_nt: TGTGCCAGCACCCCAGGGGAAAGGAGGTTGGCTTTCTTT
cdr3_aa: CASTPGERRLAFF
clone_size: .
d_call: .
j_call: TRBJ1-1
v_call: TRBV2